A single sample is the source of the 27 T cell receptor beta chains below, sequenced in a study of shared clonotypes between healthy human individuals. Assay: immunoSEQ multiplex PCR; the TCRdb copy retains only in-frame clones and omits some. Of about 1 million clones listed, about three quarters are singletons. Sequencing used memory CD4+ T cells sorted from blood. Indicated subset: CD45RA-negative fraction. The source of these receptors is a man between 18 and 29 years old in good health.

The chain recombines TRBV9 with TRBJ2-6; TRBD1 matches 10 bases. The trim removed 4 bases at V and 0 bases at J, leaving 4 bases unmatched. Germline-derived CDR1 and CDR2 are SGDLS and YYNGEE. The CDR3 contains 17 residues. CDR3 coding DNA: TGTGCCAGCAGCCCGGGACAGGGGACCTCTGGGGCCAACGTCCTGACTTTC. Encoded protein: CASSPGQGTSGANVLTF. Based on the CDR3 plus reference TRBV9 and TRBJ2-6, the full variable domain is DSGVTQTPKHLITATGQRVTLRCSPRSGDLSVYWYQQSLDQGLQFLIQYYNGEERAKGNILERFSAQQFPDLHSELNLSSLELGDSALYFCASSPGQGTSGANVLTFGAGSRLTVL.

The chain uses TRBV6-5 and TRBJ1-1; 7 nucleotides line up with TRBD1. The J segment lost 5 bases and the V segment lost 7 bases, leaving 13 bases of the junction unmatched. CDR1 is MNHEY, CDR2 SVGAGI, per germline. This CDR3 is built from 15 residues. The CDR3 coding sequence is TGTGCCAGCACCCCGGAGGGGGCGCGAGGTACTGAAGCTTTCTTT. Translation: CASTPEGARGTEAFF.

The rearrangement uses TRBV10-1 and TRBJ1-2; 7 bases fit TRBD1. The CDR3 sequence is 15 residues long. Trimming took 2 bases from V and 4 from J; bases not matched to a gene: 7. Germline loops: CDR1 WNHNN, CDR2 SYGVQD (reference sequence). The CDR3 coding sequence is TGCGCCAGCAGTGAGGGAAGGGGGCGCCTCTATGGCTACACCTTC. It encodes CASSEGRGRLYGYTF.

The chain recombines TRBV5-1 with TRBJ2-1; tentative D call: TRBD2 (6 bases). CDR3 length equals 16 residues. Deletions cut 4 bases from V and 5 bases from J, with 19 bases between. The germline CDR1 and CDR2 sequences are SGHRS and YFSETQ. The CDR3 sequence is CASSQLTGTRNNEQFF. The CDR3, as DNA: TGCGCCAGCAGCCAACTTACCGGGACTCGCAACAATGAGCAGTTCTTC.

The V and J genes are TRBV11-3 and TRBJ2-1; either TRBD1 or TRBD2 may fit D (5 bases each). This CDR3 spans 18 amino acids. The ends were cut back, 3 bases at V and 0 bases at J, with 18 bases in the middle. CDR1 and CDR2 from the germline V gene are SGHNT and YENEEA. CDR3 sequence reads: CASSLSGTPSSSYNEQFF. CDR3 bases: TGTGCCAGCAGCTTGTCCGGGACGCCGTCCAGCTCCTACAATGAGCAGTTCTTC.

The rearrangement links TRBV19 to TRBJ1-6; TRBD1 agrees at 9 bases. Trimming at V came to 5 bases and at J to 5 bases, leaving 4 bases not matched to a gene. Per the germline V gene, CDR1 is LNHDA and CDR2 is SQIVND (reference sequence). There are 15 residues in the CDR3. CDR3 region: CASSEGQGNNSPLHF. The DNA for the CDR3 is TGTGCCAGTAGTGAGGGACAGGGAAATAATTCACCCCTCCACTTT.

The gene calls are TRBV7-2 and TRBJ1-2; D is undetermined. Germline-derived CDR1 and CDR2 are SGHTA and FQGNSA. The CDR3 length is 12 residues. V was shortened by 1 base and J by 8 bases, with 8 bases between the two germline ends. CDR3 in amino acids: CASSLDRSGYTF. The CDR3, as DNA: TGTGCCAGCAGCTTAGACCGATCGGGCTACACCTTC.

V and J are TRBV5-8 and TRBJ2-7; no clear D gene. The CDR3 is 13 amino acids. From germline, CDR1 is SGHTS and CDR2 YDEGEE. V was cut by 4 bases and J by 2 bases, with 10 bases left in between. This CDR3 reads CASSPRTTYEQYF. As DNA, the CDR3 is TGTGCCAGCAGCCCCAGGACGACCTACGAGCAGTACTTC.

The rearrangement links TRBV30 to TRBJ2-1; D gene unclear. In germline, CDR1 is GTSNPN, CDR2 SVGIG (reference sequence). The CDR3 extends over 11 amino acids. V dropped 2 bases and J dropped 5 bases, with 4 bases sitting between them. The CDR3 protein is CAWSLNNEQFF. In DNA, the CDR3 is TGTGCCTGGAGTTTGAACAATGAGCAGTTCTTC.

This clone was seen repeatedly, ten times or more. J is TRBJ2-7 and V is TRBV12-5, with D uncertain. V was shortened by 7 bases and J by 2 bases, with 6 bases between the two germline ends. Germline CDR1 and CDR2: LGHNT and FRNRAP. CDR3 length equals 11 residues. The CDR3 DNA follows: TGTGCTAGTGTTTTAACCTACGAGCAGTACTTC. It specifies CASVLTYEQYF.

This clone has a single count. The chain uses TRBV9 and TRBJ2-3, with 8 bases that match TRBD2. The CDR3 spans 16 residues. The germline CDR1 and CDR2 sequences are SGDLS and YYNGEE. The junction had 11 bases not matched to a gene; V was cut back by 4 bases and J by 4 bases. The CDR3, as DNA: TGTGCCAGCAGCCTCCACGACGGGAGGGTGGCAGATACGCAGTATTTT. Translated, it gives CASSLHDGRVADTQYF.

A single count supports this clone. The chain is built from TRBV5-6 and TRBJ1-5; unclear D gene. This CDR3 is built from 14 residues. V shed 2 bases and J shed 3 bases, with 9 bases lying between them. Germline CDR1 reads SGHDT; CDR2 reads YYEEEE. CDR3 DNA sequence: TGTGCCAGCAGCTTTAGCCGGGTCAATCAGCCCCAGCATTTT. Translating it yields CASSFSRVNQPQHF.

This clone has ten or more counts. For the CDR3, the DNA is TGTGCCAGCATGCGTGCTTTCTTT. Translated, it gives CASMRAFF. This chain joins TRBV6-1 and TRBJ1-1; D gene uncertain. CDR1 is MNHNS, CDR2 SASEGT, per germline. Trimming shortened V by 7 bases and J by 11 bases, and 5 bases separated the two germline ends. This CDR3 comprises 8 residues.

This chain connects TRBV7-3 to TRBJ2-5; 9 bases match TRBD2. CDR1 and CDR2 from the germline V gene are SGHTA and FQGTGA. V shed 1 base and J 5 bases; nucleotides not matched to a gene: 8. The CDR3 has 16 amino acids. For the CDR3, the DNA is TGTGCCAGCAGCTTAATAGGCGGGGGGGCTCGGGAGACCCAGTACTTC. Translating it yields CASSLIGGGARETQYF.

The CDR3 spells CASSSPSGGNTGELFF. CDR3 in DNA: TGTGCCAGCAGCTCTCCTAGCGGGGGTAACACCGGGGAGCTGTTTTTT. J is TRBJ2-2 and V is TRBV9, with 10 bases lining up with TRBD2. V lost 4 bases and J lost 2; bases outside the gene matches: 5. Germline V CDR1 and CDR2: SGDLS, YYNGEE. The CDR3 spans 16 residues.

This clone showed up many times. The V and J genes are TRBV12-5 and TRBJ1-2; 8 bases fit TRBD1. In germline, CDR1 is LGHNT, CDR2 FRNRAP. This CDR3 has 17 residues. V gave up 6 bases and J gave up 2 bases; unmatched junction bases: 14. CDR3 sequence (DNA): TGTGCTAGTGGCACGGACAGGGTAGGGGATTCCAACTATGGCTACACCTTC. Protein: CASGTDRVGDSNYGYTF.

This rearrangement joins TRBV19 to TRBJ1-2, with 8 positions matching TRBD1. CDR3 length equals 17 residues. V shed 3 bases and J 0 bases; nucleotides not matched to a gene: 9. Germline V CDR1 and CDR2: LNHDA, SQIVND (reference sequence). The CDR3 protein is CASSIPGQGLTNYGYTF. The CDR3 DNA reads as TGTGCCAGTAGTATCCCCGGACAGGGATTAACTAACTATGGCTACACCTTC.

This clone has a count of ten or more. The chain uses TRBV9 and TRBJ2-2, with 7 bases identical to TRBD1. V was clipped by 5 bases and J by 1 base; unmatched bases: 2. Germline-derived CDR1 and CDR2 are SGDLS and YYNGEE. This CDR3 region has 14 residues. The CDR3 spells CASRRQGNTGELFF. DNA of the CDR3: TGTGCCAGCAGGCGACAGGGGAACACCGGGGAGCTGTTTTTT.

DNA for the CDR3: TGCAGCGTTGAACAGGACACAGATACGCAGTATTTT. This gives the protein CSVEQDTDTQYF. The chain links TRBV29-1 to TRBJ2-3; no definite D call. CDR3 size: 12 residues. Deletions cut 2 bases from V and 2 bases from J, with 5 bases between. In germline, CDR1 is SQVTM, CDR2 ANQGSEA.

The V gene is TRBV7-3, the J gene TRBJ1-2; D might be TRBD1 (6 bases). This CDR3 contains 13 residues. The germline V and J ends were trimmed by 2 bases and 6 bases, with 10 bases remaining between them. CDR1 is SGHTA, CDR2 FQGTGA, per germline. The CDR3 bases are TGTGCCAGCAGCTTATCGGACAGAGATGGCTACACCTTC. Residues: CASSLSDRDGYTF.

This rearrangement joins TRBV19 to TRBJ1-5, with D maybe TRBD1 (5 bases). V lost 1 base, J lost 4 bases, and 20 bases lay in between. Looked up from germline, CDR1 is LNHDA and CDR2 is SQIVND (reference sequence). This CDR3 comprises 18 residues. The CDR3 spells CASSIGVPLSGGNQPQHF. For the CDR3, the DNA is TGTGCCAGTAGTATAGGGGTTCCCTTATCCGGGGGGAATCAGCCCCAGCATTTT.

V usage is TRBV4-1 and J usage is TRBJ1-2, with D tentatively TRBD1 (6 bases). This CDR3 spans 15 amino acids. Germline-derived CDR1 and CDR2 are MGHRA and YSYEKL. V lost 0 bases to trimming and J lost 3 bases, with 11 bases between them. In DNA form, the CDR3 reads TGCGCCAGCAGCCAAGAGCTGGGGGCGGACTATGGCTACACCTTC. Translating gives CASSQELGADYGYTF.

This clone was picked up one time. The rearrangement joins TRBV6-5 to TRBJ2-5; 8 positions agree with TRBD1. J lost 4 bases, V lost 4 bases, and 8 bases had no gene match. The CDR3 sequence is 15 residues long. Germline V lookup: CDR1 MNHEY, CDR2 SVGAGI. CDR3 region: CASSSQGAPGETQYF. For the CDR3, the DNA is TGTGCCAGCAGTTCCCAGGGGGCCCCGGGAGAGACCCAGTACTTC.

The genes are TRBV27 and TRBJ2-4, with 8 bases matching TRBD2. CDR1 MNHEY and CDR2 SMNVEV come from the germline V gene (reference sequence). This CDR3 comprises 16 residues. The junction had 7 bases not matched to a gene; V was cut back by 6 bases and J by 0 bases. The DNA of the CDR3 is TGTGCCAGCAGCAACCCTAGCGGGCTAGCCAAAAACATTCAGTACTTC. The encoded protein is CASSNPSGLAKNIQYF.

Points on this clone: At the DNA level, this CDR3 is encoded by other sequences in the same sample as well. The chain is built from TRBV11-2 and TRBJ1-3; the match to TRBD1 covers 8 bases. J lost 2 bases, V lost 4 bases, and 1 base had no gene match. There are 14 residues in the CDR3. Germline V gene sequence: CDR1 SGHAT, CDR2 FQNNGV. The CDR3, as DNA: TGTGCCAGCAGCTCGGACAGGGCTGGAAACACCATATATTTT. Its protein is CASSSDRAGNTIYF.

This chain links TRBV2 with TRBJ1-4, with 9 bases that match TRBD1. The CDR3 is made up of 14 amino acids. The trim removed 7 bases at V and 15 bases at J, leaving 15 bases unmatched. From germline, CDR1 is SNHLY and CDR2 FYNNEI. The DNA of the CDR3 is TGTGCCAGCAAGGGGACAGGGCCCCTCAGATCCTTGTTTTTT. Translation gives CASKGTGPLRSLFF.

This clone was seen just once. The J gene is TRBJ2-7, the V gene TRBV7-8; D remains ambiguous. Germline CDR1 is SGHVS and CDR2 is FQNEAQ. Deletions cut 1 base from V and 0 bases from J, with 10 bases between. The CDR3 loop spans 15 amino acids. The CDR3, as DNA: TGTGCCAGCAGCTTAGAACGGTTAAGCTCCTACGAGCAGTACTTC. Translation gives CASSLERLSSYEQYF. Supplemented by reference TRBV7-8 and TRBJ2-7, the full variable domain reads GAGVSQSPRYKVAKRGQDVALRCDPISGHVSLFWYQQALGQGPEFLTYFQNEAQLDKSGLPSDRFFAERPEGSVSTLKIQRTQQEDSAVYLCASSLERLSSYEQYFGPGTRLTVT.